Sequencing of this TCR beta chain was carried out in a study of blood T cells in healthy people across ages. On the study more broadly: Capture via template switching afforded approximately one barcoded beta molecule per two T cells. Points from the study as a whole: It was not known whether donors were CMV positive (a possible confounder of expanded clonotype changes).

This CDR3 comprises 13 residues. V lost 7 bases to trimming and J lost 0 bases, with 7 bases between them. CDR1 and CDR2 from the germline V gene are SNHLY and FYNNEI. About this clonotype: No antigen is known for it.

The authors ran a second PCR of about 6 to 11 cycles using a sample-barcoded 5' primer and a J-beta primer mix. A minimum of 2.5 million CDR3-containing paired-end reads was obtained for each sample. TCRdb reprocessed the 5' RACE reads with MiXCR, giving one entry per CDR3 protein. The sample holds over 1,500,000 distinct CDR3 sequences; around half are singletons and the top ten take over 2%. Sequencing was carried out using blood. The clonotype comes from a woman in her thirties or forties in good health. The genes are TRBV2 and TRBJ1-5; D ambiguous. The CDR3 region is CASIGVSNQPQHF. For the CDR3, the DNA is TGTGCCAGCATCGGGGTTAGCAATCAGCCCCAGCATTTT.